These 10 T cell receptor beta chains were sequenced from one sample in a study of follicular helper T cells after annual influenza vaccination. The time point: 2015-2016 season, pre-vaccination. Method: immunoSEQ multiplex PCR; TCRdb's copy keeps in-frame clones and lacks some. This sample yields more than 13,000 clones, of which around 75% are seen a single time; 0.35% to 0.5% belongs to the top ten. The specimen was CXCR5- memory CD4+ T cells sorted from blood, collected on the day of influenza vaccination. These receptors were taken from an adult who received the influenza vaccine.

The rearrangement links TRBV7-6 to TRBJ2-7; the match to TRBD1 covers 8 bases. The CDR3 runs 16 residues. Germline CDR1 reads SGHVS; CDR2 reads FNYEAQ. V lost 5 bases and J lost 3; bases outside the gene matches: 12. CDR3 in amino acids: CASSASRTGPYYEQYF. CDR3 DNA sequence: TGTGCCAGCAGCGCTTCCCGGACAGGGCCTTACTACGAGCAGTACTTC.

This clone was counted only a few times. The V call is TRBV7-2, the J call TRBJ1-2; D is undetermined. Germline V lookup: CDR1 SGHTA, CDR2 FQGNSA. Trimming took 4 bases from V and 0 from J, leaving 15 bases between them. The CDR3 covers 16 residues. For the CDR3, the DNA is TGTGCCAGCAGCTCCCGACGGGAAATAGCTAACTATGGCTACACCTTC. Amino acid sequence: CASSSRREIANYGYTF.

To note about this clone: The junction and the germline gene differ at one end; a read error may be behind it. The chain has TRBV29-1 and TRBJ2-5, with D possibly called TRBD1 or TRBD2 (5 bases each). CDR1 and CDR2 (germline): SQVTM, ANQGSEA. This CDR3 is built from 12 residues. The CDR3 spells CSGYTGAETQYF. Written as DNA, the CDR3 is TGTTCAGGCTACACCGGGGCAGAGACCCAGTACTTC.

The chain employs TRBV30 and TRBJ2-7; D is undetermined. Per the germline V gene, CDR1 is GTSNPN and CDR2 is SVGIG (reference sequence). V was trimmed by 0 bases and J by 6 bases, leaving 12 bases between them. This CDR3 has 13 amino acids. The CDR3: CAWSVRSSTEQYF. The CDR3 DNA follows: TGTGCCTGGAGTGTACGAAGTAGCACCGAGCAGTACTTC.

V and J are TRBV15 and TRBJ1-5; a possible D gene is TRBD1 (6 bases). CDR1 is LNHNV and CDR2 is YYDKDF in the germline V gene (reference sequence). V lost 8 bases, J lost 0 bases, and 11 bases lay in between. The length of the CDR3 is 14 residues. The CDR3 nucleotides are TGTGCCACCGGAGACAGGAATAGCAATCAGCCCCAGCATTTT. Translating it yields CATGDRNSNQPQHF.

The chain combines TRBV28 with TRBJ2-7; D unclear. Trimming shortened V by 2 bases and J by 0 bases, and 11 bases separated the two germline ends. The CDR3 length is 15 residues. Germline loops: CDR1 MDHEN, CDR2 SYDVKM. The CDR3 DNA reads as TGTGCCAGCAGTTTACCCCTATCAAGCTCCTACGAGCAGTACTTC. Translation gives CASSLPLSSSYEQYF.

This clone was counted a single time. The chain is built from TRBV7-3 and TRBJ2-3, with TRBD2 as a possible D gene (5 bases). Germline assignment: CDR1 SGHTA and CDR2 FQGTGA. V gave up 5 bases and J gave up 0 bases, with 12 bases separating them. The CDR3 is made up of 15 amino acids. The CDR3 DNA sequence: TGTGCCAGCAGCCCCAGCGGATCTAGCACAGATACGCAGTATTTT. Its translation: CASSPSGSSTDTQYF.

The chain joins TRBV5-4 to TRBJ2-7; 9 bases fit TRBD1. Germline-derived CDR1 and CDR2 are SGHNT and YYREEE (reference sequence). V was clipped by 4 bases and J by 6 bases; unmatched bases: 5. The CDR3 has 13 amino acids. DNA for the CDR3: TGTGCCAGCAGCCAAGGACAGGGGCTCGAGCAGTACTTC. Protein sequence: CASSQGQGLEQYF.

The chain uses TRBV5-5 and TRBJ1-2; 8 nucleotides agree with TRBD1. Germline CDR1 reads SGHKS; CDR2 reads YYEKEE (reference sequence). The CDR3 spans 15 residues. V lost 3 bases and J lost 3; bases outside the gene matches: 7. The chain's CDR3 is CASSSQGARHYGYTF. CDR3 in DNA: TGTGCCAGCAGCTCCCAGGGGGCGCGACACTATGGCTACACCTTC.

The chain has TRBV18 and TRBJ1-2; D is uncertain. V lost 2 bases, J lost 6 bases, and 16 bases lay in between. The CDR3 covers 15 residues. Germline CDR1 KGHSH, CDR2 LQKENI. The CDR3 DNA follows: TGTGCCAGCTCACCAATAGTAGGCACCAAGGATGGCTACACCTTC. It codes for CASSPIVGTKDGYTF. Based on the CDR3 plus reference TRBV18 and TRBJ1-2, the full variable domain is NAGVMQNPRHLVRRRGQEARLRCSPMKGHSHVYWYRQLPEEGLKFMVYLQKENIIDESGMPKERFSAEFPKEGPSILRIQQVVRGDSAAYFCASSPIVGTKDGYTFGSGTRLTVV.